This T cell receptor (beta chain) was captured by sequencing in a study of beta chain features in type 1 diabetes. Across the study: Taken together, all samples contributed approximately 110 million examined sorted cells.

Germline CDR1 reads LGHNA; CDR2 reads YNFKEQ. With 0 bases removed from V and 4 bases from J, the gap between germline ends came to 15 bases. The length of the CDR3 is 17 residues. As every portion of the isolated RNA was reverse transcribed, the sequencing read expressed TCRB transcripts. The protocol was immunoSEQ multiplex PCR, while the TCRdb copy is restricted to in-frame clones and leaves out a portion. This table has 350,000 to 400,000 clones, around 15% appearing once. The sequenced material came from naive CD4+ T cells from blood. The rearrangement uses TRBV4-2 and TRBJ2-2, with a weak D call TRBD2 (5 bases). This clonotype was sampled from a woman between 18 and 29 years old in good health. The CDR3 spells CASSQDRNSGFTGELFF. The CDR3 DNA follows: TGTGCCAGCAGCCAAGATAGGAATTCGGGGTTCACCGGGGAGCTGTTTTTT.